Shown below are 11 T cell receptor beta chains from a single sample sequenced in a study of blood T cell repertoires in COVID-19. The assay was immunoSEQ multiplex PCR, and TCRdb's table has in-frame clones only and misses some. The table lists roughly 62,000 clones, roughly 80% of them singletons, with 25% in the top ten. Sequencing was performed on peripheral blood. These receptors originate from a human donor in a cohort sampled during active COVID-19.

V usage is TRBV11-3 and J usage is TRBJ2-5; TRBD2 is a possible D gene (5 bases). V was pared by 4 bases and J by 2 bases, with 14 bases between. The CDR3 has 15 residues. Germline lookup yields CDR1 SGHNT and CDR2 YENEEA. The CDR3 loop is CASSSRGWVQETQYF. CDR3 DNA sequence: TGTGCCAGCAGCTCACGAGGGTGGGTTCAAGAGACCCAGTACTTC.

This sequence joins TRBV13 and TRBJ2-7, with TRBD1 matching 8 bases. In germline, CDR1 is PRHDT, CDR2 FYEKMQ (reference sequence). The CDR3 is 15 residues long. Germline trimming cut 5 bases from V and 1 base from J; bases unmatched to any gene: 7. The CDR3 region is CASSGPGQVSYEQYF. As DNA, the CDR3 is TGTGCCAGCAGCGGCCCGGGACAGGTATCCTACGAGCAGTACTTC.

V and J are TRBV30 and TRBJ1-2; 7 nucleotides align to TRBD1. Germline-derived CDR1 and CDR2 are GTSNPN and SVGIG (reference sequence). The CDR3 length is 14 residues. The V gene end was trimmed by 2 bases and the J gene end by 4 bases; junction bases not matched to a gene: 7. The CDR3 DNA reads TGTGCCTGGAGTTCGTCCGGGACAGCCTATGGCTACACCTTC. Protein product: CAWSSSGTAYGYTF.

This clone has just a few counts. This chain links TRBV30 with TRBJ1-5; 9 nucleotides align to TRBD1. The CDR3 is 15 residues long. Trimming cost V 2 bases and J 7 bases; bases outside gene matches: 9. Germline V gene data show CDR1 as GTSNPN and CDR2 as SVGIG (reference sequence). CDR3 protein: CAWSFEGQGRQPQHF. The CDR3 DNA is TGTGCCTGGAGTTTCGAAGGACAGGGGAGGCAGCCCCAGCATTTT.

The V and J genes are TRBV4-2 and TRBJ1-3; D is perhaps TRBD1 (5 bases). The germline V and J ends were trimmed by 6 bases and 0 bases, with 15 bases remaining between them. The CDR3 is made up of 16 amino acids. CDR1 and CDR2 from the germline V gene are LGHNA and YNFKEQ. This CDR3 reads CASSQMTASSGNTIYF. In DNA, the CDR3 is TGTGCCAGCAGTCAAATGACAGCAAGCTCTGGAAACACCATATATTTT.

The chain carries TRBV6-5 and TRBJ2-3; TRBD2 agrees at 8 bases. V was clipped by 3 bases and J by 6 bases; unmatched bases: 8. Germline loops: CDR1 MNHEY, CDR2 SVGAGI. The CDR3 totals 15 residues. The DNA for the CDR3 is TGTGCCAGCAGTTATGGGCCGGGAGGGCTGGATACGCAGTATTTT. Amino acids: CASSYGPGGLDTQYF.

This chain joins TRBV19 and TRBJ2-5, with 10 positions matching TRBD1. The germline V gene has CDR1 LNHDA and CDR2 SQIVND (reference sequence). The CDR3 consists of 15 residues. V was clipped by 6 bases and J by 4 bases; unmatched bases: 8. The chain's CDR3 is CASRKSGTGVETQYF. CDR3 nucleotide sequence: TGTGCCAGTAGGAAGTCCGGGACAGGGGTAGAGACCCAGTACTTC.

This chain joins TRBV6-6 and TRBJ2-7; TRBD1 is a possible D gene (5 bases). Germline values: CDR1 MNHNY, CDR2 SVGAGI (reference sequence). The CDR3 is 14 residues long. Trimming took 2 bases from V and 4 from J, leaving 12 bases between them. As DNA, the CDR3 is TGTGCCAGCAGTTACGTGTCAGGGATGTACGAGCAGTACTTC. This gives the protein CASSYVSGMYEQYF.

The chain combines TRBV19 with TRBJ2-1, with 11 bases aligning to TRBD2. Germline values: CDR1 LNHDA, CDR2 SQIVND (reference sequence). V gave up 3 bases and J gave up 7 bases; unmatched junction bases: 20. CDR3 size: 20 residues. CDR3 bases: TGTGCCAGTAGTATGCTATCGGGGGTTAGCGGGAGGGCCTTGGGAAATGAGCAGTTCTTC. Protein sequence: CASSMLSGVSGRALGNEQFF.

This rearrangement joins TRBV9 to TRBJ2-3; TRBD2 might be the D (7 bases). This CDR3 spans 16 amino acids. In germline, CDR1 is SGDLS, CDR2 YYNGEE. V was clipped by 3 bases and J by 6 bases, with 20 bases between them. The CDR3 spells CASSEAISGGRDTQYF. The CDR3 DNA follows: TGTGCCAGCAGCGAGGCAATCTCGGGGGGCCGTGATACGCAGTATTTT.

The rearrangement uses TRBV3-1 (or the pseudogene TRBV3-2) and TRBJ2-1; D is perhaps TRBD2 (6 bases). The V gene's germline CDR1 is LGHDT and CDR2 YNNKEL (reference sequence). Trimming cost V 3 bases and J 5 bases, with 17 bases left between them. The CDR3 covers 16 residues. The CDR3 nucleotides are TGTGCCAGCAGCCACTTAACTAGCAGCCTAAACAATGAGCAGTTCTTC. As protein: CASSHLTSSLNNEQFF.